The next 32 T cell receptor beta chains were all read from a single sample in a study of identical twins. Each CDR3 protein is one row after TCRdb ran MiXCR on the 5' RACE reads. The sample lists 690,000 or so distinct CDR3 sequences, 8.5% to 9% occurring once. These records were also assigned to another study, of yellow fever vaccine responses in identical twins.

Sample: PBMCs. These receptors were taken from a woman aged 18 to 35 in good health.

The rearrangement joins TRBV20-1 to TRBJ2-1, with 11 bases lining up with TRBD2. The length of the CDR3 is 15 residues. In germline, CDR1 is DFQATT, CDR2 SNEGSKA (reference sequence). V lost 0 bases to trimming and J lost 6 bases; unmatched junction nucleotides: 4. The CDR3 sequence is CSARDRLAGLNEQFF. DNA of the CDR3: TGCAGTGCTAGAGATCGACTAGCGGGACTCAATGAGCAGTTCTTC.

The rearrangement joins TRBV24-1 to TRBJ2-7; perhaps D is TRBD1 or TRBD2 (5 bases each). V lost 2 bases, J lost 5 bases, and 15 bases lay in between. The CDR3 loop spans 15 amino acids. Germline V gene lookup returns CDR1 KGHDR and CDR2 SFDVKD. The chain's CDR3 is CATSDSGPIGNEQYF. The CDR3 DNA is TGTGCCACCAGTGATTCGGGGCCTATCGGGAACGAGCAGTACTTC.

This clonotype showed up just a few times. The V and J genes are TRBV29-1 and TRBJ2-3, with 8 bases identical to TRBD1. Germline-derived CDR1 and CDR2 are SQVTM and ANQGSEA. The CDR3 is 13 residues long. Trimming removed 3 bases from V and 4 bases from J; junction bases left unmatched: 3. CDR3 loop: CSVDQGAADTQYF. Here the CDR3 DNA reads TGCAGCGTTGACCAGGGGGCTGCAGATACGCAGTATTTT.

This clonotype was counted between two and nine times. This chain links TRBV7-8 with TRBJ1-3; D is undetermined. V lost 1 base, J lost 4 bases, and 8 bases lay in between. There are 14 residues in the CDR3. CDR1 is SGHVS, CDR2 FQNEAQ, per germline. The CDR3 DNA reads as TGTGCCAGCAGCTTAGGTCAGGAAGGAAACACCATATATTTT. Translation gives CASSLGQEGNTIYF.

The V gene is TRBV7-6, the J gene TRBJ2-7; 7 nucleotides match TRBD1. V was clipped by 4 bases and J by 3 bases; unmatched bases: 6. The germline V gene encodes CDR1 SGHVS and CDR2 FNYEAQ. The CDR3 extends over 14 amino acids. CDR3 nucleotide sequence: TGTGCCAGCAGCTCCCCGGGACAGAACTACGAGCAGTACTTC. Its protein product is CASSSPGQNYEQYF.

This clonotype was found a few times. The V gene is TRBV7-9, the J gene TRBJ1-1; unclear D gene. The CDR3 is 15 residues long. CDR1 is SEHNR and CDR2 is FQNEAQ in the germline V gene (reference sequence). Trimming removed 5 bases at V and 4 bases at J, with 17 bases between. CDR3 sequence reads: CASSPLRGFGTEAFF. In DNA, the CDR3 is TGTGCCAGCAGCCCGCTCCGGGGATTTGGCACTGAAGCTTTCTTT.

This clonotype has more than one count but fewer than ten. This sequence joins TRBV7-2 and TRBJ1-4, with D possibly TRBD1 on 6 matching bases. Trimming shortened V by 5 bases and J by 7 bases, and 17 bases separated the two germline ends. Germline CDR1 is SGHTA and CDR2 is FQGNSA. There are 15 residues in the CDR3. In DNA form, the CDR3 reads TGTGCCAGCAGCCTAACCGGACAGCTCATTGAAAAACTGTTTTTT. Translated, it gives CASSLTGQLIEKLFF.

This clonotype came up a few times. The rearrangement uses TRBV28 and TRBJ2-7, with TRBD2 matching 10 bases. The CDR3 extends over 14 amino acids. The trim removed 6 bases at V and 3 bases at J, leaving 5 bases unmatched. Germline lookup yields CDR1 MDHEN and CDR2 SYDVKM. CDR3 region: CASRTSGEHYEQYF. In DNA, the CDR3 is TGTGCCAGCAGAACTAGCGGGGAGCACTACGAGCAGTACTTC.

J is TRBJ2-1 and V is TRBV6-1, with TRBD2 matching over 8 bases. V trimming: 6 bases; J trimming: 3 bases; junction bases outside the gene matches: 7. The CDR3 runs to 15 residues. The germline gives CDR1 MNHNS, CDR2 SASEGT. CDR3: CASRLTRGGYNEQFF. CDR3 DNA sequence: TGTGCCAGCAGACTGACACGGGGGGGCTACAATGAGCAGTTCTTC.

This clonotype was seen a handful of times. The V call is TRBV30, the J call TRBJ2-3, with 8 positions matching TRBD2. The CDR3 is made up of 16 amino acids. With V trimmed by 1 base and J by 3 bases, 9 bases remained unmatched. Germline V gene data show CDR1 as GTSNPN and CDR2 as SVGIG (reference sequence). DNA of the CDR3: TGTGCCTGGAGTGGGGCGGCGGGGGGAAGGACAGATACGCAGTATTTT. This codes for CAWSGAAGGRTDTQYF.

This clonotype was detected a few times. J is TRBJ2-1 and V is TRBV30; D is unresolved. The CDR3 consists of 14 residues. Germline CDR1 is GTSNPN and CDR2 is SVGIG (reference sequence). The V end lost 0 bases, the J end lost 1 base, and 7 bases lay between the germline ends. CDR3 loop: CAWSVLASYNEQFF. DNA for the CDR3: TGTGCCTGGAGTGTACTGGCGTCCTACAATGAGCAGTTCTTC.

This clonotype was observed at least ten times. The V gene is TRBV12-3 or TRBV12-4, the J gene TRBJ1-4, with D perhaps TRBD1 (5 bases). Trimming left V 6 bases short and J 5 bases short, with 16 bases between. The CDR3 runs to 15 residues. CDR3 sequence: CASSPGGSKNEKLFF. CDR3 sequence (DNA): TGTGCCAGCAGCCCCGGGGGTTCTAAGAATGAAAAACTGTTTTTT.

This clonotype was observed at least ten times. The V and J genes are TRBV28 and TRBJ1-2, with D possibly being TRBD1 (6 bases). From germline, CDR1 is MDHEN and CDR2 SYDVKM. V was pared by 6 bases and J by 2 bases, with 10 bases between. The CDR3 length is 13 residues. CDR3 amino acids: CASRYRVNYGYTF. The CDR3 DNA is TGTGCCAGCAGGTACAGGGTCAACTATGGCTACACCTTC.

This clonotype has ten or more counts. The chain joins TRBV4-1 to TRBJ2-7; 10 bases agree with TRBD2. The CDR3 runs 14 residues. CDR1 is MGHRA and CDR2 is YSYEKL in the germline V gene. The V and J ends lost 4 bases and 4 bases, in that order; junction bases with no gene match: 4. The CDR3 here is CASSRTSGLYEQYF. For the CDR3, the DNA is TGCGCCAGCAGCCGGACTAGCGGATTATACGAGCAGTACTTC.

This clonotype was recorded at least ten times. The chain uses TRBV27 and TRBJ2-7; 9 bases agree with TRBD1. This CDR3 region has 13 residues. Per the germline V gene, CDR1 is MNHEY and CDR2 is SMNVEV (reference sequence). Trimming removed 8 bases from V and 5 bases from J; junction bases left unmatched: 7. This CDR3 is CASGLTGGNEQYF. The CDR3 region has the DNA TGTGCCAGCGGCTTGACAGGGGGGAACGAGCAGTACTTC.

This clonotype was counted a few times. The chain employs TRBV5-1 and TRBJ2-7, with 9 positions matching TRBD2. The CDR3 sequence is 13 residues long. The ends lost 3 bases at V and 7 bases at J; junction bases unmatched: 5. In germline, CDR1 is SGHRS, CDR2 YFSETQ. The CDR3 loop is CASSWSGGQEQYF. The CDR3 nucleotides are TGCGCCAGCAGCTGGAGCGGGGGGCAAGAGCAGTACTTC.

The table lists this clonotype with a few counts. Written as DNA, the CDR3 is TGTGCCAGCACCACAGAGTATGCCTACGAGCAGTACTTC. Translated, it gives CASTTEYAYEQYF. The rearrangement uses TRBV6-1 and TRBJ2-7; D call uncertain. Germline V lookup: CDR1 MNHNS, CDR2 SASEGT. This CDR3 region has 13 residues. The germline V and J ends were trimmed by 7 bases and 2 bases, with 12 bases remaining between them.

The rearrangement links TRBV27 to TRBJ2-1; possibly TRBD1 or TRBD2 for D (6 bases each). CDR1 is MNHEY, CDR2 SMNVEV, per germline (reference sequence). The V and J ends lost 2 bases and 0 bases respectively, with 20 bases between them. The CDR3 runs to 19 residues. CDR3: CASSLRGLSGTSSYNEQFF. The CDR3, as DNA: TGTGCCAGCAGTTTACGGGGGCTGTCAGGAACTAGCTCCTACAATGAGCAGTTCTTC.

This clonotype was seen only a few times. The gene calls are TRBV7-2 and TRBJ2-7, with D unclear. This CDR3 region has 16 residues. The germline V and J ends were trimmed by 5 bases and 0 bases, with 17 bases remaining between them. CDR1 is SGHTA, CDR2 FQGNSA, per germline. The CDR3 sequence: CASSTRQGQSSYEQYF. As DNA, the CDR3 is TGTGCCAGCAGCACGCGACAAGGCCAAAGCTCCTACGAGCAGTACTTC.

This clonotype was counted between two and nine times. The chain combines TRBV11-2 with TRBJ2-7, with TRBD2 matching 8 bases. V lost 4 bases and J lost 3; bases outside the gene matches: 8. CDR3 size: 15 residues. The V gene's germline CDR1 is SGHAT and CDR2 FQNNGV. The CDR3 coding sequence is TGTGCCAGCAGCTCCCCTTTCGGGGGGGACTACGAGCAGTACTTC. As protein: CASSSPFGGDYEQYF.

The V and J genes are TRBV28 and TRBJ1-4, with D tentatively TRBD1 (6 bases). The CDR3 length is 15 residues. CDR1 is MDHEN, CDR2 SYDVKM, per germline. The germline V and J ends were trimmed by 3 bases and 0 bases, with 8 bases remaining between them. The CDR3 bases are TGTGCCAGCAGTTTCCGACAGGCAACTAATGAAAAACTGTTTTTT. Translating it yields CASSFRQATNEKLFF.

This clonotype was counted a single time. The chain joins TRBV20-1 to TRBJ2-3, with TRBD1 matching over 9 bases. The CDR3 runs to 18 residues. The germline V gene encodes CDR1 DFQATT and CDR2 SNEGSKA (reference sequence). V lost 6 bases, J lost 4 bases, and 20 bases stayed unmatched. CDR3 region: CSAPGQGSMAGSPDTQYF. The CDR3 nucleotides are TGCAGTGCGCCGGGACAGGGTTCAATGGCGGGATCCCCAGATACGCAGTATTTT.

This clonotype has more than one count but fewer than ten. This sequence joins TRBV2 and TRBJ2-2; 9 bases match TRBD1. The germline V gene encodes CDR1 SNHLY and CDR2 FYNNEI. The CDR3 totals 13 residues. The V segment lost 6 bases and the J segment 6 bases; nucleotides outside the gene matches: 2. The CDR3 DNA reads TGTGCCAGCAGACAGGGGGCTTCCGGGGAGCTGTTTTTT. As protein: CASRQGASGELFF.

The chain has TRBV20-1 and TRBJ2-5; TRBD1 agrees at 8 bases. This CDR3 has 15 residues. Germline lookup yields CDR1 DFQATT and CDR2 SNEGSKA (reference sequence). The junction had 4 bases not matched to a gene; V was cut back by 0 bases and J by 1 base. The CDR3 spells CSARDGGQGQETQYF. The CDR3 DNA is TGCAGTGCTAGAGATGGCGGACAGGGCCAAGAGACCCAGTACTTC.

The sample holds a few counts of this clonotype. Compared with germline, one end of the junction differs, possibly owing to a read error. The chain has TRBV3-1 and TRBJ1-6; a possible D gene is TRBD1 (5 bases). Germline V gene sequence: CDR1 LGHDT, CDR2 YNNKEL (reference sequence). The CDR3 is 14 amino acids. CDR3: CASSPGFEDSPLHF. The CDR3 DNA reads TGTGCCAGCAGCCCAGGGTTTGAAGATTCCCCCCTCCACTTT.

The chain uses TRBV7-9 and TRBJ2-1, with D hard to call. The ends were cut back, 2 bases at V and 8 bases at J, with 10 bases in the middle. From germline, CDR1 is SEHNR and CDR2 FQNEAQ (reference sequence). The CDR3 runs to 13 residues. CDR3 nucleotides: TGTGCCAGCAGCTTAAATATTGGGCATGAGCAGTTCTTC. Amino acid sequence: CASSLNIGHEQFF.

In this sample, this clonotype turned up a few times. The CDR3 here is CASSFSGVQETQYF. The CDR3 nucleotides read TGTGCCAGCAGTTTTTCGGGGGTCCAAGAGACCCAGTACTTC. The chain is built from TRBV12-3 or TRBV12-4 and TRBJ2-5; weak D call: TRBD2 (6 bases). The CDR3 has 14 amino acids. V was cut by 3 bases and J by 1 base, with 9 bases left in between.

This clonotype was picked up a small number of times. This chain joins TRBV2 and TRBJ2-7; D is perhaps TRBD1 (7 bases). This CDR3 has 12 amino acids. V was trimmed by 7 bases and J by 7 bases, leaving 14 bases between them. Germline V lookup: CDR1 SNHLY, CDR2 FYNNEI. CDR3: CASKGGGGEQYF. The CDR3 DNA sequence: TGTGCCAGCAAAGGAGGGGGCGGTGAGCAGTACTTC. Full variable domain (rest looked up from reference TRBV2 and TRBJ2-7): EPEVTQTPSHQVTQMGQEVILRCVPISNHLYFYWYRQILGQKVEFLVSFYNNEISEKSEIFDDQFSVERPDGSNFTLKIRSTKLEDSAMYFCASKGGGGEQYFGPGTRLTVT.

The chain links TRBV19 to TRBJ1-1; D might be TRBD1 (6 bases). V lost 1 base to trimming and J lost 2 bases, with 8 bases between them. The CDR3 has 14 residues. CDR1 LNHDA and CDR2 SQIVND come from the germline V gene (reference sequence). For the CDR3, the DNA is TGTGCCAGTAGTATAGTCGGGGGCAACACTGAAGCTTTCTTT. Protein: CASSIVGGNTEAFF.

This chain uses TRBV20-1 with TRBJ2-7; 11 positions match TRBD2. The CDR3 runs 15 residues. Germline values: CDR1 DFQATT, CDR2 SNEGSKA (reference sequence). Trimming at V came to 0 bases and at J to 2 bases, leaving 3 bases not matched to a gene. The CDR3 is CSARDSTSGAYEQYF. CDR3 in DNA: TGCAGTGCTAGAGATTCGACTAGCGGGGCCTACGAGCAGTACTTC.

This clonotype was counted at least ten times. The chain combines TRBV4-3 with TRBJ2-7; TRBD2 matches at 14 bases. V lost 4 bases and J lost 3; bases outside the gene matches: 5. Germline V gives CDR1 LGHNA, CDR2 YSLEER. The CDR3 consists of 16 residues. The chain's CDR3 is CASSRGLAGGDYEQYF. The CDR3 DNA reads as TGCGCCAGCAGCCGTGGACTAGCGGGAGGTGACTACGAGCAGTACTTC.

The CDR3 nucleotides read TGCGCCAGCAGCCCCCGGCGGTCCGGGACGGAGACCCAGTACTTC. It codes for CASSPRRSGTETQYF. V is TRBV5-1 and J is TRBJ2-5, with D perhaps assigned TRBD1 or TRBD2 (5 bases each). Trimming shortened V by 4 bases and J by 5 bases, and 18 bases separated the two germline ends. CDR1 is SGHRS and CDR2 is YFSETQ in the germline V gene. The CDR3 loop spans 15 amino acids.